This T cell receptor (beta chain) emerged from a study of control samples from healthy donors and cancer patients. TCRdb's table, derived via immunoSEQ multiplex PCR, lists solely in-frame clones and lacks some. The table records approximately 150,000 clones, roughly 88% of them present only once. The trim removed 6 bases at V and 7 bases at J, leaving 14 bases unmatched. Germline CDR1 and CDR2: SGHTA and FQGNSA. The CDR3 is 15 amino acids. The receptor comes from a man between 18 and 29 years old in good health. This chain links TRBV7-2 with TRBJ1-1; 7 bases are shared with TRBD1. The sample consisted of blood. As DNA, the CDR3 is TGTGCCAGCAGTCCGCCGTATGGACAGGCGATTGAAGCTTTCTTT. Amino acid sequence: CASSPPYGQAIEAFF. The full variable domain, rest sourced from reference TRBV7-2 and TRBJ1-1, is GAGVSQSPSNKVTEKGKDVELRCDPISGHTALYWYRQSLGQGLEFLIYFQGNSAPDKSGLPSDRFSAERTGGSVSTLTIQRTQQEDSAVYLCASSPPYGQAIEAFFGQGTRLTVV.